This T cell receptor beta chain stems from a study of Ad26.COV2.S vaccination and SARS-CoV-2 variants. Noted treatment: about 20 received Ad26.COV2.S at low or high dose, single or two shots; 5 received placebo; per-sample allocation not given. After the first vaccine or placebo injection, samples were drawn on day 63. Using immunoSEQ multiplex PCR, the repertoire was profiled, and TCRdb retains in-frame clones only, with some absent. Of roughly 320,000 clones listed, about nine tenths were seen once; the top ten hold about 3.4%. V was clipped by 1 base and J by 4 bases, with 11 bases between them. From germline, CDR1 is MNHEY and CDR2 SVGAGI. The CDR3 contains 15 residues.

The clonotype comes from a person aged 18-65 years who received the Ad26.COV2.S COVID-19 vaccine or a placebo. Sequencing was performed on peripheral blood, taken in a trial of Ad26.COV2.S vaccine versus placebo. The chain combines TRBV6-5 with TRBJ2-1; possibly TRBD2 for D (6 bases). The CDR3 sequence is CASSYYLASYNEQFF. CDR3 coding DNA: TGTGCCAGCAGTTACTACCTAGCGTCTTACAATGAGCAGTTCTTC.